The T cell receptor (beta chain) under discussion was sequenced for a study of T cell changes during pregnancy in multiple sclerosis (dated by TCRdb to the late 2010s). In terms of the full investigation: Changes in the T cell repertoire over the course of pregnancy were examined in this study in women with multiple sclerosis.

On this clone: The antigen it recognizes is unknown. Within one base of it there is no much larger clone, and no base qualities were kept.

Library creation used the immunoSEQ multiplex PCR assay. What TCRdb holds here is the immuneACCESS table cut down to in-frame rearrangements. Part of the clones is not present; checked against another copy, under half of the missing clones reflect an unresolved V gene, and the others are unexplained. Here the sample has over 50,000 clones; 87% occur a single time. The ten largest clones add up to less than 6% of the sample. From the cysteine up to the phenylalanine, the CDR3 has a length of 14 residues. Kept here is only the CDR3 DNA, which spans 42 bases and is read in frame from base 1. The germline V gene sets CDR1 to SGHDT and CDR2 to YYEEEE. Clipping removes 9 bases from V and 9 bases from J, with 12 as the unmatched junction base count.

The origin of this receptor is a human donor whose cells served as feeder cells for cultures in a pregnancy study. What was sequenced was peripheral blood from another person, used as feeder cells. The sequence joins TRBV5-6 to TRBJ2-2; a stretch of 9 junction bases matches TRBD1. The DNA is TGTGCCACGCACGAACAGGGGGCCTGGCGGGAGCTGTTTTTT. Translated, this gives CATHEQGAWRELFF.